A selection of T cell receptor beta chains follows, all from one sample in a study of CD8+ T cells in alopecia areata. Here immunoSEQ multiplex PCR was the method, and the copy in TCRdb shows in-frame clones only, minus some. The table includes approximately 110,000 clones, 55% to 60% detected once. Here the sequenced sample was CD4+ T cells sorted from blood, taken at week 24, from a patient treated with tofacitinib. The receptors here all came from a human donor with alopecia areata. CDR3s include the opening cysteine and the closing phenylalanine or tryptophan. Fields, in order: V gene, D gene, clone size, J gene, CDR3 DNA, CDR3 protein. A D gene is named only where the DNA matches it firmly. Size tells how often a clone was seen (once, few, many) or the class of an expanded clone, and some rows leave it out.

TRBV29-1,TRBD1,NA,TRBJ1-1,TGCAGCGTGAAGGGACAGGGTGGTACTGAAGCTTTCTTT,CSVKGQGGTEAFF
TRBV7-2,TRBD1,few,TRBJ1-2,TGTGCCAGCAGCTTAGTTGAGGGGGCGCGATATGGCTACACCTTC,CASSLVEGARYGYTF
TRBV30,NA,NA,TRBJ1-6,TGTGCCTGGAGTGTACAGAGGTCACCCCTCCACTTT,CAWSVQRSPLHF
TRBV9,TRBD2,NA,TRBJ2-1,TGTGCCAGCAGCGTAGGTGTTAGCGGGATTAATGAGCAGTTCTTC,CASSVGVSGINEQFF
TRBV23-1,NA,few,TRBJ1-1,TGCGCCAGCAGTCTCCAGATACAGGGTTCGAACACTGAAGCTTTCTTT,CASSLQIQGSNTEAFF
TRBV5-1,NA,NA,TRBJ1-2,TGCGCCAGCAGCTTGGAGGTGGGCGGCTATGGCTACACCTTC,CASSLEVGGYGYTF
TRBV7-9,NA,NA,TRBJ1-2,TGTGCCAGCAGCTTAGACAGGGTCGACGGCTACACCTTC,CASSLDRVDGYTF
TRBV25-1,NA,NA,TRBJ2-5,TGTGCCAGCAGTGGCTTGGAGAGTGAGACCCAGTACTTC,CASSGLESETQYF
TRBV30,NA,NA,TRBJ2-6,TGTGCCTGGACGCAAATTAGGAGTCCGGGCGGGGCCAACGTCCTGACTTTC,CAWTQIRSPGGANVLTF
TRBV23-1,TRBD1,NA,TRBJ2-3,TGCGCCAGCAGTCACTACGGGACAGGTGTAGATACGCAGTATTTT,CASSHYGTGVDTQYF
TRBV27,NA,few,TRBJ2-3,TGTGCCAGCAGTACGACCACAGATACGCAGTATTTT,CASSTTTDTQYF